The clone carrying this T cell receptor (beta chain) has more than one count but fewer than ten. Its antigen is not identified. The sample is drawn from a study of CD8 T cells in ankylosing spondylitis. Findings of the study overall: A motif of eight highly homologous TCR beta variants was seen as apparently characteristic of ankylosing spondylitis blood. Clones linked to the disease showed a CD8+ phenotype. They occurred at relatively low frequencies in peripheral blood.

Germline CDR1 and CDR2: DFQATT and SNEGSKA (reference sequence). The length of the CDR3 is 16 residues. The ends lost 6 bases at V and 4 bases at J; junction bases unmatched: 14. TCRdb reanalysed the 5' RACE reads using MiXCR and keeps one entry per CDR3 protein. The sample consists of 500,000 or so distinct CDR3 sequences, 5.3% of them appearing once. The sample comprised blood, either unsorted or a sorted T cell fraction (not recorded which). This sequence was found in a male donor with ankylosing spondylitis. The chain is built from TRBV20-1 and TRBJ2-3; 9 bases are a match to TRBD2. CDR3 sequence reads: CSAVQPLAGRADTQYF. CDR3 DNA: TGCAGTGCCGTCCAACCCCTAGCGGGACGGGCAGATACGCAGTATTTT.